This T cell receptor (beta chain) was profiled in a study of blood T cell repertoires in COVID-19. In the study overall: From the United States, Italy and Spain came samples of acute and convalescent COVID-19. The cDNA or gDNA used as material had been derived from T cells, B-cell-depleted T cells, or PBMCs.

Original data processing: Cell counts per sample came from amplifying reference gene primers. The repertoire was sequenced with immunoSEQ multiplex PCR; TCRdb's copy has only in-frame clones and lacks some. That table gives V, J and clone size, and the DNA gave D and trimming. The sample carries 130,000 to 150,000 clones, around 82% recorded once. This receptor was taken from a human donor with acute or convalescent COVID-19. The donor label of this sample is uncertain. Sequences were obtained from peripheral blood.

The DNA of the CDR3 is TGTGCCAGCAGCCAAGGGGCAACTAGCGGGGGCCGACAAGAGACCCAGTACTTC. Translating it yields CASSQGATSGGRQETQYF. The rearrangement joins TRBV4-2 to TRBJ2-5, with TRBD2 matching over 11 bases. The CDR3 covers 18 residues. V trimming: 1 base; J trimming: 2 bases; junction bases outside the gene matches: 9. The germline CDR1 and CDR2 sequences are LGHNA and YNFKEQ.